This T cell receptor (beta chain) originates from a study of blood T cells in healthy people across ages. Study-level results: Total diversity from one million sequenced T cells was likely underestimated.

Per sample, a minimum of 6 million PBMCs were isolated. This clonotype was picked up a small number of times. Its antigen remains unidentified. The authors ran a second PCR of roughly 6 to 12 cycles using a sample-barcoded 5' primer and a J-beta primer mix. TCRdb processed the 5' RACE reads anew with MiXCR; each CDR3 protein has one entry. This repertoire shows around 1.5 million distinct CDR3 sequences, 42% found once; its top ten account for roughly 7.9%. Germline V gene data show CDR1 as ENHRY and CDR2 as SYGVKD. Trimming shortened V by 4 bases and J by 4 bases, and 18 bases separated the two germline ends. This CDR3 region has 16 residues.

The TCR was taken from a woman aged 18-29 years in good health. The rearrangement links TRBV10-3 to TRBJ2-3, with D perhaps being TRBD1 or TRBD2 (7 bases each). What was sequenced was blood. CDR3 sequence (DNA): TGTGCCATCAGTGCTTCAGGGGGGGGGCTGCCAGATACGCAGTATTTT. Encoded protein: CAISASGGGLPDTQYF.